Below are 9 T cell receptor beta chains sequenced from a single sample in a study of early T cells in non-severe SARS-CoV-2 infection. In TCRdb, the 5' RACE reads were re-called with MiXCR into one record per CDR3 protein. The table has over 30,000 distinct CDR3 sequences, over 5% seen once. Sequenced material: whole blood. The source of these receptors is an adult who was a healthcare worker with PCR-confirmed SARS-CoV-2 infection or an uninfected control (not recorded which).

V gene TRBV7-8 combines with J gene TRBJ1-1; possibly TRBD1 for D (6 bases). The CDR3 loop spans 16 amino acids. Germline-derived CDR1 and CDR2 are SGHVS and FQNEAQ. Trimming cost V 3 bases and J 1 base, with 15 bases left between them. In nucleotides, the CDR3 is TGTGCCAGCAGCTTTGTTGTTATACAGGGGAACACTGAAGCTTTCTTT. It encodes CASSFVVIQGNTEAFF.

This clonotype appeared many times. The J gene is TRBJ1-2, the V gene TRBV30; 7 positions agree with TRBD1. The CDR3 spans 10 residues. Trimming at V came to 5 bases and at J to 7 bases, leaving 1 base not matched to a gene. From germline, CDR1 is GTSNPN and CDR2 SVGIG (reference sequence). The chain's CDR3 is CAWGDSGYTF. CDR3 nucleotide sequence: TGTGCCTGGGGGGACAGTGGCTACACCTTC.

This clonotype was recorded many times. The genes are TRBV12-3 or TRBV12-4 and TRBJ1-2; tentative D call: TRBD1 (5 bases). The CDR3 is 14 residues long. Between the trimmed V and J ends, which lost 5 bases and 2 bases, there was a span of 12 bases. As DNA, the CDR3 is TGTGCCAGCAGTCCCCTCGGGGCCAACTATGGCTACACCTTC. This sequence encodes CASSPLGANYGYTF.

This clonotype was counted a few times. V gene TRBV20-1 combines with J gene TRBJ2-3, with TRBD2 identical over 8 bases. Germline CDR1 is DFQATT and CDR2 is SNEGSKA (reference sequence). Trimming cost V 3 bases and J 5 bases; bases outside gene matches: 4. The CDR3 covers 13 residues. CDR3 bases: TGCAGTGCTAGCGGGGGGGCGGAAGATACGCAGTATTTT. It codes for CSASGGAEDTQYF.

This clonotype was detected many times. The chain joins TRBV7-2 to TRBJ2-7; TRBD2 might be the D (5 bases). V was trimmed by 5 bases and J by 1 base, leaving 12 bases between them. CDR1 SGHTA and CDR2 FQGNSA come from the germline V gene. This CDR3 region has 14 residues. The CDR3 nucleotides read TGTGCCAGCAGCGTCCGACGGGGTTCCTACGAGCAGTACTTC. Residues: CASSVRRGSYEQYF.

This sequence joins TRBV5-1 and TRBJ2-7; 13 bases match TRBD2. Germline V CDR1 and CDR2: SGHRS, YFSETQ. This CDR3 region has 14 residues. J lost 4 bases, V lost 3 bases, and 1 base had no gene match. The CDR3 is CASSWTSGGYEQYF. The CDR3 DNA reads as TGCGCCAGCAGCTGGACTAGCGGGGGTTACGAGCAGTACTTC.

This clonotype has at least ten counts. The V call is TRBV11-2, the J call TRBJ2-7; 7 bases are a match to TRBD1. The V gene's germline CDR1 is SGHAT and CDR2 FQNNGV. V shed 1 base and J 2 bases; nucleotides not matched to a gene: 5. The CDR3 contains 15 residues. The CDR3 here is CASSLGPDRTYEQYF. The CDR3 DNA sequence: TGTGCCAGCAGCTTAGGCCCGGACAGGACCTACGAGCAGTACTTC.

V and J are TRBV12-3 or TRBV12-4 and TRBJ1-5, with 8 nucleotides matching TRBD1. With 3 bases clipped from V and 7 bases from J, the junction kept 2 bases outside the gene matches. CDR3 length: 13 amino acids. CDR3 DNA sequence: TGTGCCAGCAGTTTGGACAGGGAACAGCCCCAGCATTTT. As protein: CASSLDREQPQHF.

In its sample, this clonotype was seen many times. The chain uses TRBV5-1 and TRBJ1-1; no clear D. This CDR3 is 13 amino acids long. Germline V gene lookup returns CDR1 SGHRS and CDR2 YFSETQ. Trimming cost V 2 bases and J 3 bases, with 8 bases left between them. The CDR3 nucleotides are TGCGCCAGCAGCTTCCAGTTTGACACTGAAGCTTTCTTT. Its translation is CASSFQFDTEAFF.